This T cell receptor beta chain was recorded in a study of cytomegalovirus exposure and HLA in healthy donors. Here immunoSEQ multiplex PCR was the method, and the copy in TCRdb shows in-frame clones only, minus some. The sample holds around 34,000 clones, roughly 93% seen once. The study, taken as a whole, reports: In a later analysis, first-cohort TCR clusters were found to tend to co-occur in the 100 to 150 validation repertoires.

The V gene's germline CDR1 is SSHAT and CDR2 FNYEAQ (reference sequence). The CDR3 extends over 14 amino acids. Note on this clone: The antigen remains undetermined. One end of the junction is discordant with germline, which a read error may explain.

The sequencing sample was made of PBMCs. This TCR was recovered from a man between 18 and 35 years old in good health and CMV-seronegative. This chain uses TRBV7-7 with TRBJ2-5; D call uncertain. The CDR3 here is CASSLTRYQETQYF. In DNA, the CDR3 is TGTGCTAGCAGCTTAACACGTTACCAAGAGACCCAGTACTTC.